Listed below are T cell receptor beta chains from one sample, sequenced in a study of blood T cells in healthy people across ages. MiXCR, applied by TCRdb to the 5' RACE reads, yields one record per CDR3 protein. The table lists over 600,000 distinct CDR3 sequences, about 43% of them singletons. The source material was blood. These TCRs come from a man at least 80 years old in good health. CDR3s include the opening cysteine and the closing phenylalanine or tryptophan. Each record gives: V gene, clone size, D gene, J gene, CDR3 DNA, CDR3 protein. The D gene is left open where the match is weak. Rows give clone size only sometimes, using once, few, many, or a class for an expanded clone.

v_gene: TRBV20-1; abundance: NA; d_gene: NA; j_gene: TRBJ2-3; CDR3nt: TGCAGTGCTAGACCCCCGGGCGGGAACCGGGCGGGGTCCACAGATACGCAGTATTTT; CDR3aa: CSARPPGGNRAGSTDTQYF
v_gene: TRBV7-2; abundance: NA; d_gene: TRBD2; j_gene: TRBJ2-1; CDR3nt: TGTGCCAGCAGCATGGGACTAGCGGGGGGGTTAGATGAGCAGTTCTTC; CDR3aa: CASSMGLAGGLDEQFF
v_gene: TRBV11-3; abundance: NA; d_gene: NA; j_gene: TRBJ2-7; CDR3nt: TGTGCCAGCAGCTTAGACGGCGGGAAACAATACGAGCAGTACTTC; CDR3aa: CASSLDGGKQYEQYF
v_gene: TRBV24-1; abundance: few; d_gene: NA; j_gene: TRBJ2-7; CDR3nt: TGTGCCACCAGTGCAGGGGTTGGCTACGAGCAGTACTTC; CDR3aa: CATSAGVGYEQYF
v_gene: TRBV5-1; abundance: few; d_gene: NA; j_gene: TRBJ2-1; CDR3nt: TGCGCCAGCAGTTCGGGGTCGTCATCCACCTACAATGAGCAGTTCTTC; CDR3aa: CASSSGSSSTYNEQFF
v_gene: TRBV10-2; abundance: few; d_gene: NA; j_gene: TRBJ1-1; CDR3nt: TGCGCCAGCATTGTCGACCAAGACACTGAAGCTTTCTTT; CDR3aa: CASIVDQDTEAFF
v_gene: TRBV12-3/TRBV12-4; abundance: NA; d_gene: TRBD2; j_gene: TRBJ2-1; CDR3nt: TGTGCCGGTTCTTCGGGACTAGCGGGAGTAGCTGAGCAGTTCTTC; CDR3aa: CAGSSGLAGVAEQFF
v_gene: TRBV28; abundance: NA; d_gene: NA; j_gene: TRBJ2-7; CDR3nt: TGTGCCAGCACCGCGGGAGGGGACAGGGGCTACGAGCAGTACTTC; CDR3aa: CASTAGGDRGYEQYF
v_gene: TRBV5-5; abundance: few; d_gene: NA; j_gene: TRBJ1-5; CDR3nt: TGTGCCAGCAGCTGGCGGGCGGATAATCAGCCCCAGCATTTT; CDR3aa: CASSWRADNQPQHF
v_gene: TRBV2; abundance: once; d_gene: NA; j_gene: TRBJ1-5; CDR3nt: TGTGCCAGCAGCAAACAGGAGTTAAGCAATCAGCCCCAGCATTTT; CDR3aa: CASSKQELSNQPQHF
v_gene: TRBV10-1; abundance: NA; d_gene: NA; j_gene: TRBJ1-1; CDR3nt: TGCGCCAGCAGTGAGTCGGGGAAGGCTGAAGCTTTCTTT; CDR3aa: CASSESGKAEAFF
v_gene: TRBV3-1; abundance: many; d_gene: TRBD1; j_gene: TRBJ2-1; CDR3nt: TGTGCCAGCAGCCAATCCGGGACAGGGGGCTCCTACAATGAGCAGTTCTTC; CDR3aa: CASSQSGTGGSYNEQFF
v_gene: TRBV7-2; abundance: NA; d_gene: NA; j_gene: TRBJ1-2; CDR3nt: TGTGCCAGCAGCTTAGGGAACGGGGCCAACTATGGCTACACCTTC; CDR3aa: CASSLGNGANYGYTF
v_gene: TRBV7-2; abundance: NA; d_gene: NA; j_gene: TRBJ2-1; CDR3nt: TGTGCCAGCAGCGTAGTAAACTACAATGAGCAGTTCTTC; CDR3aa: CASSVVNYNEQFF
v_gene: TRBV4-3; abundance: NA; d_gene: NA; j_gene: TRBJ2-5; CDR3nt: TGCGCCAGCAGCCAAGTCCCTGTACGAGAGACCCAGTACTTC; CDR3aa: CASSQVPVRETQYF
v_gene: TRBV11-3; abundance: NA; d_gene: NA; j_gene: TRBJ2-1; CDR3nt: TGTGCCAGCAGCTTAGGTCGGATCAATGAGCAGTTCTTC; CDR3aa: CASSLGRINEQFF
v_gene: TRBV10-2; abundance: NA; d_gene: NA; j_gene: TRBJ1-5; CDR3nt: TGCGCCAGCAGTGAGAACGATAATCAGCCCCAGCATTTT; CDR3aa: CASSENDNQPQHF
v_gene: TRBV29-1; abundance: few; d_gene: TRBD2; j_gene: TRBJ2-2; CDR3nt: TGCGCGCGAGCGGGAGCTACCGGGGAGCTGTTTTTT; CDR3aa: CARAGATGELFF
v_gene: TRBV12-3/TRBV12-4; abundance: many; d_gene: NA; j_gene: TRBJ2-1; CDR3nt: TGTGCCAGCACCGTGGGTTTGTCCTCCTACAATGAGCAGTTCTTC; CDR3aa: CASTVGLSSYNEQFF
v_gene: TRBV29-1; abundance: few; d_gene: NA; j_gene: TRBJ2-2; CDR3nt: TGCAGCGCCTCAAAGGGGGGCACAGGCACCGGGGAGCTGTTTTTT; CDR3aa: CSASKGGTGTGELFF
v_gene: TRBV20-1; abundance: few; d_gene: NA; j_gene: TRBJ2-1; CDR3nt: TGCAGTTCTAGAGGGGGGCGCGGGGGCAATGAGCAGTTCTTC; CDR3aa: CSSRGGRGGNEQFF
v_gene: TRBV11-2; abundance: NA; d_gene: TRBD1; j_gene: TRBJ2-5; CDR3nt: TGTGCCAGCAGCTTAGGACCCGGCAAGACAGGGTCGGGGGAGACCCAGTACTTC; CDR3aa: CASSLGPGKTGSGETQYF
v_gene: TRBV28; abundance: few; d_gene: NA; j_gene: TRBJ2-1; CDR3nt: TGTGCCAGCATTGGCTTCAATGAGCAGTTCTTC; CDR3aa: CASIGFNEQFF
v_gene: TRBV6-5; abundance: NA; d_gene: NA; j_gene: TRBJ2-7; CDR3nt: TGTGCCAGCAGTTATCCGGGACACCTATACGAGCAGTACTTC; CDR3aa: CASSYPGHLYEQYF
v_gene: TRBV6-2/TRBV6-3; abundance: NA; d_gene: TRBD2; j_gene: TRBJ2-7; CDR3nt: TGTGCCAGCAGTTACGCGACTAGCGGGAGTTACGAGCAGTACTTC; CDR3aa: CASSYATSGSYEQYF
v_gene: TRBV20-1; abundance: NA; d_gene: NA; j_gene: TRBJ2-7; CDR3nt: TGCAGTGCTCCAGTAGTGAACCAAGCCTACGAGCAGTACTTC; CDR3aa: CSAPVVNQAYEQYF